Following are 16 T cell receptor beta chains from one sample sequenced in a study of blood T cell repertoires in COVID-19. Here immunoSEQ multiplex PCR was the method, and the copy in TCRdb shows in-frame clones only, minus some. The profile shows nearly 350,000 clones, over 80% of them singletons. Sequences were obtained from peripheral blood. All receptors come from a woman between 45 and 65 years old with COVID-19, enrolled during active disease.

This chain uses TRBV11-2 with TRBJ1-2, with a tentative D call TRBD1 (5 bases). Germline V gene sequence: CDR1 SGHAT, CDR2 FQNNGV. This CDR3 comprises 14 residues. V was trimmed by 10 bases and J by 10 bases, leaving 25 bases between them. The CDR3 here is CANPTAPFELDYTF. The CDR3 DNA sequence: TGTGCCAACCCGACAGCGCCGTTCGAACTGGACTACACCTTC.

The chain combines TRBV7-2 with TRBJ2-7; no firm D call. Germline V gene sequence: CDR1 SGHTA, CDR2 FQGNSA. Trimming left V 5 bases short and J 3 bases short, with 20 bases between. The CDR3 consists of 16 residues. CDR3 region: CASSPASSWRSYEQYF. The CDR3 DNA reads as TGTGCCAGCAGCCCCGCGAGCTCCTGGCGGAGCTACGAGCAGTACTTC.

The chain carries TRBV7-9 and TRBJ1-2; 7 nucleotides match TRBD1. The trim removed 3 bases at V and 7 bases at J, leaving 11 bases unmatched. The CDR3 runs 15 residues. Germline values: CDR1 SEHNR, CDR2 FQNEAQ (reference sequence). The CDR3 is CASSLTNDRDSGYTF. Written as DNA, the CDR3 is TGTGCCAGCAGCTTGACAAACGACAGGGATTCTGGCTACACCTTC.

The chain recombines TRBV3-1 (or the pseudogene TRBV3-2) with TRBJ1-1; 7 nucleotides align to TRBD1. This CDR3 is 17 amino acids long. The germline V gene encodes CDR1 LGHDT and CDR2 YNNKEL (reference sequence). Germline trimming cut 2 bases from V and 1 base from J; bases unmatched to any gene: 10. CDR3 loop: CASSQPTGIGWNTEAFF. CDR3 in DNA: TGTGCCAGCAGCCAACCGACAGGGATAGGCTGGAACACTGAAGCTTTCTTT.

The chain employs TRBV19 and TRBJ1-1; no firm D call. CDR1 LNHDA and CDR2 SQIVND come from the germline V gene (reference sequence). This CDR3 has 12 residues. Trimming stripped 3 bases from V and 10 bases from J, with 12 bases between. CDR3 DNA: TGTGCCAGTAGTATGACTCCCCCGGCAGCTTTCTTT. Protein product: CASSMTPPAAFF. Looking up the rest from reference TRBV19 and TRBJ1-1 gives the full variable domain: DGGITQSPKYLFRKEGQNVTLSCEQNLNHDAMYWYRQDPGQGLRLIYYSQIVNDFQKGDIAEGYSVSREKKESFPLTVTSAQKNPTAFYLCASSMTPPAAFFGQGTRLTVV.

The rearrangement joins TRBV2 to TRBJ2-3, with 9 bases identical to TRBD2. This CDR3 has 15 amino acids. The junction had 10 bases not matched to a gene; V was cut back by 5 bases and J by 7 bases. In germline, CDR1 is SNHLY, CDR2 FYNNEI. Here the CDR3 DNA reads TGTGCCAGCAGTTCCCTAGCGGGGTCGGGAAATACGCAGTATTTT. As protein: CASSSLAGSGNTQYF.

The chain combines TRBV9 with TRBJ2-1, with 9 bases that match TRBD1. This CDR3 has 16 residues. Per the germline V gene, CDR1 is SGDLS and CDR2 is YYNGEE. V was pared by 0 bases and J by 9 bases, with 10 bases of the junction left unmatched. CDR3 amino acids: CASSVETGGPFGEQFF. The DNA for the CDR3 is TGTGCCAGCAGCGTAGAGACAGGGGGGCCTTTTGGTGAGCAGTTCTTC.

This rearrangement joins TRBV10-3 to TRBJ1-6; D remains unclear. Germline values: CDR1 ENHRY, CDR2 SYGVKD. The CDR3 sequence is 14 residues long. The V end lost 1 base, the J end lost 6 bases, and 7 bases lay between the germline ends. CDR3 sequence (DNA): TGTGCCATCAGTGAGTTAGACACTAATTCACCCCTCCACTTT. It specifies CAISELDTNSPLHF.

V gene TRBV12-3 or TRBV12-4 combines with J gene TRBJ1-2; TRBD1 matches at 10 bases. With 6 bases clipped from V and 8 bases from J, the junction kept 6 bases outside the gene matches. There are 13 residues in the CDR3. The CDR3 sequence: CASSDRGLRGYTF. The CDR3 coding sequence is TGTGCCAGCAGCGACAGGGGGCTTCGGGGCTACACCTTC.

CDR3 bases: TGTGCCAGCAGCCAAGATGCGAGGTGGGACAGGGCTAGGGAAAAACTGTTTTTT. This codes for CASSQDARWDRAREKLFF. V and J are TRBV3-1 (or the pseudogene TRBV3-2) and TRBJ1-4; 9 bases match TRBD1. Germline V gene sequence: CDR1 LGHDT, CDR2 YNNKEL (reference sequence). J gave up 8 bases and V 0 bases, and 13 bases lay outside the gene matches. The CDR3 length is 18 residues.

The genes are TRBV6-5 and TRBJ1-2; D is perhaps TRBD1 (6 bases). This CDR3 has 12 residues. Germline V gives CDR1 MNHEY, CDR2 SVGAGI. Trimming left V 9 bases short and J 7 bases short, with 15 bases between. CDR3 sequence (DNA): TGTGCCAGTAGTCACAGGGTGGGTGGCTACACCTTC. This gives the protein CASSHRVGGYTF.

V usage is TRBV2 and J usage is TRBJ2-7, with 9 bases matching TRBD1. The CDR3 covers 19 residues. From germline, CDR1 is SNHLY and CDR2 FYNNEI. The V and J ends lost 7 bases and 4 bases, in that order; junction bases with no gene match: 23. This chain's CDR3 is CASKRTPLTPGQGGYEQYF. CDR3 bases: TGTGCCAGCAAACGGACTCCACTTACACCGGGACAGGGAGGGTACGAGCAGTACTTC.

The chain couples TRBV12-5 to TRBJ2-5, with D perhaps matching TRBD2 (6 bases). The germline CDR1 and CDR2 sequences are LGHNT and FRNRAP. This CDR3 region has 16 residues. V lost 1 base to trimming and J lost 2 bases, with 14 bases between them. Here the CDR3 DNA reads TGTGCTAGTGGTTTGGCCTGGGGAGGAAGACAAGAGACCCAGTACTTC. Its translation is CASGLAWGGRQETQYF.

V is TRBV14 and J is TRBJ2-7, with D perhaps matching TRBD1 (5 bases). The CDR3 runs 18 residues. V lost 4 bases and J lost 2, with 24 bases in between. Looked up from germline, CDR1 is SGHDN and CDR2 is FVKESK. In DNA form, the CDR3 reads TGTGCCAGCAGCCCACCTTTGGCTCGGCAGGGAAAACCCTACGAGCAGTACTTC. Amino acids: CASSPPLARQGKPYEQYF.

This chain joins TRBV19 and TRBJ2-1, with D possibly matching TRBD2 (6 bases). CDR3 length: 15 residues. The germline gives CDR1 LNHDA, CDR2 SQIVND (reference sequence). Trimming removed 5 bases at V and 9 bases at J, with 20 bases between. Written as DNA, the CDR3 is TGTGCCAGTAGTTACTTCGCGCGGGATGCCGGTGAGCAGTTCTTC. Its protein is CASSYFARDAGEQFF.

The V and J genes are TRBV19 and TRBJ2-3; 7 bases agree with TRBD2. V was clipped by 5 bases and J by 3 bases; unmatched bases: 5. The CDR3 covers 14 residues. Germline CDR1 and CDR2: LNHDA and SQIVND (reference sequence). CDR3 loop: CASSLGGMTDTQYF. In nucleotides, the CDR3 is TGTGCCAGTAGTCTGGGAGGGATGACAGATACGCAGTATTTT.